This TCR beta chain was obtained from a study of T-cell memory formation after mild COVID-19. TCRdb reprocessed the 5' RACE reads via MiXCR and lists one record per CDR3 protein. The sample holds roughly 550,000 distinct CDR3 sequences, around 21% seen once. Germline-derived CDR1 and CDR2 are SGHDN and FVKESK. This CDR3 has 15 amino acids. Trimming shortened V by 1 base and J by 2 bases, and 11 bases separated the two germline ends. In its sample, this clonotype was seen a few times. The V and J genes are TRBV14 and TRBJ2-5; D may match TRBD1 or TRBD2 (5 bases each). The sequence came from an adult woman who had mild COVID-19 (a few samples of this study predate the infection). Cell type and time point are not known. What was sequenced was PBMCs or a T cell subset sorted from them (not recorded which). CDR3 sequence reads: CASSQVRGVQETQYF. CDR3 nucleotides: TGTGCCAGCAGCCAAGTTAGGGGAGTTCAAGAGACCCAGTACTTC.